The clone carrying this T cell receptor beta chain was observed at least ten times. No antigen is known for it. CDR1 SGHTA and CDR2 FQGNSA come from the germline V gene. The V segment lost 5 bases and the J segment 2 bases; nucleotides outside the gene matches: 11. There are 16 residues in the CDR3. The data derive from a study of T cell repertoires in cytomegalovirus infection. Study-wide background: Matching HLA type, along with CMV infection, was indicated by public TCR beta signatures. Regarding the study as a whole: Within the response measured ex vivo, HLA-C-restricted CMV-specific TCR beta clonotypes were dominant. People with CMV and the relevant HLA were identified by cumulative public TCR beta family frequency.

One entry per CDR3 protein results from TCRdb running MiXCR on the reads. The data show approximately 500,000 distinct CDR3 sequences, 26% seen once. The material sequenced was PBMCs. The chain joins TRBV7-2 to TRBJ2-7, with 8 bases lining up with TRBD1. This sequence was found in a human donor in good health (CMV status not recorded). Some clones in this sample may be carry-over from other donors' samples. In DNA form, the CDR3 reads TGTGCCAGCAGCCCCTTGCGACAGGGGCCCGCCTACGAGCAGTACTTC. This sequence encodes CASSPLRQGPAYEQYF.